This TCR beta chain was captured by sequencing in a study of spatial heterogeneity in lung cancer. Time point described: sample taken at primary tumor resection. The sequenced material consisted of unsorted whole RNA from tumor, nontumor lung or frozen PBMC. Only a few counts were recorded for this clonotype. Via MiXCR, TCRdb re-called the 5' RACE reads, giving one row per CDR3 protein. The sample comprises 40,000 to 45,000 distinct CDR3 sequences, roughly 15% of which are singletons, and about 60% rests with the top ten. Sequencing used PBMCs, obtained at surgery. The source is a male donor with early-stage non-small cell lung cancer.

CDR3 protein: CASSWGDNQPQHF. CDR3 DNA: TGCGCCAGCAGCTGGGGGGACAATCAGCCCCAGCATTTT. The J gene is TRBJ1-5, the V gene TRBV5-1, with TRBD1 as a possible D gene (5 bases). The V gene lost 3 bases and the J gene lost 3 bases, with 7 bases spanning the gap. Germline assignment: CDR1 SGHRS and CDR2 YFSETQ. The CDR3 consists of 13 residues.